The 25 T cell receptor beta chains given below trace back to one sample, sequenced in a study of OX40 agonist ivuxolimab in advanced cancers. Clones were sequenced by immunoSEQ multiplex PCR, and TCRdb holds only the in-frame ones, with some missing. The table includes 50,000 to 55,000 clones, around 87% detected once. Source: CD4+ or CD8+ T cells sorted from blood, taken in a trial of the OX40 agonist ivuxolimab. The receptors here all came from an adult with an advanced solid tumor such as melanoma, head and neck, liver or kidney cancer.

This chain joins TRBV27 and TRBJ2-7, with 10 bases fitting TRBD1. CDR1 and CDR2 (germline): MNHEY, SMNVEV (reference sequence). This CDR3 spans 15 amino acids. V was clipped by 1 base and J by 6 bases; unmatched bases: 6. CDR3 in DNA: TGTGCCAGCAGTTTATTCTTGGGACAGGGGAGCGAGCAGTACTTC. Translating it yields CASSLFLGQGSEQYF.

The CDR3 is CASSRTGQGPSGYTF. The CDR3 DNA follows: TGTGCCAGCAGTCGTACAGGACAGGGCCCTAGCGGCTACACCTTC. V usage is TRBV28 and J usage is TRBJ1-2, with 8 bases fitting TRBD1. Trimming took 5 bases from V and 8 from J; bases not matched to a gene: 13. The CDR3 runs to 15 residues. The germline V gene has CDR1 MDHEN and CDR2 SYDVKM.

This chain links TRBV21-1 with TRBJ2-3; the table names TRBD1, a call not compared with the DNA. TRBV21-1 is labeled a pseudogene. The CDR3 has 16 amino acids. In nucleotides, the CDR3 is TGTGCCAGCACCTGCCAACTAGGACAGGGAACCGATACGCAGTATTTT. The encoded protein is CASTCQLGQGTDTQYF.

The rearrangement uses TRBV10-3 and TRBJ1-1; D is undetermined. Trimming cost V 0 bases and J 4 bases, with 12 bases left between them. The germline gives CDR1 ENHRY, CDR2 SYGVKD. CDR3 size: 15 residues. The DNA for the CDR3 is TGTGCCATCAGTGAGTCGGGAGACACCATCACTGAAGCTTTCTTT. Translated: CAISESGDTITEAFF.

The chain uses TRBV6-5 and TRBJ2-2; D not resolved. The germline gives CDR1 MNHEY, CDR2 SVGAGI. The CDR3 totals 13 residues. V lost 9 bases to trimming and J lost 0 bases, with 8 bases between them. In nucleotides, the CDR3 is TGTGCCAGTGAAGGACCGAACACCGGGGAGCTGTTTTTT. It encodes CASEGPNTGELFF.

The gene calls are TRBV15 and TRBJ1-2, with D perhaps matching TRBD1 (5 bases). Germline V lookup: CDR1 LNHNV, CDR2 YYDKDF (reference sequence). Between the trimmed V and J ends, which lost 0 bases and 4 bases, there was a span of 12 bases. The CDR3 consists of 15 residues. The CDR3 region is CATSRDVGQAYGYTF. CDR3 DNA: TGTGCCACCAGCAGAGATGTTGGACAAGCCTATGGCTACACCTTC. The whole variable domain, remainder taken from reference TRBV15 and TRBJ1-2, is DAMVIQNPRYQVTQFGKPVTLSCSQTLNHNVMYWYQQKSSQAPKLLFHYYDKDFNNEADTPDNFQSRRPNTSFCFLDIRSPGLGDTAMYLCATSRDVGQAYGYTFGSGTRLTVV.

The rearrangement joins TRBV5-4 to TRBJ1-2; 8 bases map to TRBD1. The trim removed 4 bases at V and 7 bases at J, leaving 6 bases unmatched. This CDR3 is 13 amino acids long. Germline loops: CDR1 SGHNT, CDR2 YYREEE (reference sequence). CDR3 protein: CASSIQGAGGYTF. The CDR3 bases are TGTGCCAGCAGCATTCAGGGGGCTGGTGGCTACACCTTC.

The genes are TRBV28 and TRBJ1-5, with D maybe TRBD1 (5 bases). Per the germline V gene, CDR1 is MDHEN and CDR2 is SYDVKM. The CDR3 extends over 16 amino acids. Trimming stripped 3 bases from V and 11 bases from J, with 23 bases between. The CDR3 sequence is CASSLATGGVGVAQHF. CDR3 DNA sequence: TGTGCCAGCAGTTTGGCAACCGGGGGGGTTGGGGTGGCCCAGCATTTT.

The chain couples TRBV30 to TRBJ2-1, with 9 bases matching TRBD1. V was pared by 5 bases and J by 3 bases, with 5 bases of the junction left unmatched. The CDR3 runs 14 residues. Germline assignment: CDR1 GTSNPN and CDR2 SVGIG (reference sequence). The CDR3 bases are TGTGCCTGGGTGGGGACAGGGATCTACAATGAGCAGTTCTTC. Its protein product is CAWVGTGIYNEQFF.

This clone has just a few counts. The chain employs TRBV7-2 and TRBJ2-5; D gene ambiguous. CDR3 length: 15 residues. Germline V gene sequence: CDR1 SGHTA, CDR2 FQGNSA. Trimming pared 5 bases from V and 2 bases from J, leaving 15 bases between. This CDR3 reads CASSTDRLRQETQYF. The CDR3 coding sequence is TGTGCCAGCAGCACAGATAGACTGAGACAAGAGACCCAGTACTTC.

The rearrangement uses TRBV2 and TRBJ2-2; 12 positions match TRBD2. CDR1 and CDR2 from the germline V gene are SNHLY and FYNNEI. The V and J ends lost 6 bases and 7 bases, in that order; junction bases with no gene match: 12. CDR3 length equals 17 residues. CDR3 protein: CASSRPSSGGADGELFF. The CDR3 region has the DNA TGTGCCAGCAGCCGACCTTCTAGCGGGGGGGCCGACGGGGAGCTGTTTTTT.

The V gene is TRBV14, the J gene TRBJ1-2; tentative D call: TRBD1 (5 bases). Deletions cut 0 bases from V and 2 bases from J, with 10 bases between. CDR1 and CDR2 (germline): SGHDN, FVKESK. The CDR3 is made up of 15 amino acids. DNA of the CDR3: TGTGCCAGCAGCCAAGACAGGGCCGGGAACTATGGCTACACCTTC. Protein sequence: CASSQDRAGNYGYTF.

This clone has only a few counts. The chain links TRBV28 to TRBJ2-7; 8 nucleotides line up with TRBD2. V lost 5 bases and J lost 5; bases outside the gene matches: 8. Looked up from germline, CDR1 is MDHEN and CDR2 is SYDVKM. This CDR3 spans 14 amino acids. The CDR3 reads CASSPLSGKNEQYF. CDR3 nucleotide sequence: TGTGCCAGCAGTCCCCTTAGCGGGAAAAACGAGCAGTACTTC. Full variable domain (rest looked up from reference TRBV28 and TRBJ2-7): DVKVTQSSRYLVKRTGEKVFLECVQDMDHENMFWYRQDPGLGLRLIYFSYDVKMKEKGDIPEGYSVSREKKERFSLILESASTNQTSMYLCASSPLSGKNEQYFGPGTRLTVT.

This chain joins TRBV5-4 and TRBJ1-1, with TRBD1 matching 7 bases. This CDR3 spans 15 amino acids. The ends lost 3 bases at V and 4 bases at J; junction bases unmatched: 9. CDR1 and CDR2 from the germline V gene are SGHNT and YYREEE (reference sequence). The CDR3 DNA reads TGTGCCAGCAGCTCGATGGGGCAGGGGGGCACTGAAGCTTTCTTT. It is translated as CASSSMGQGGTEAFF.

This chain uses TRBV4-3 with TRBJ1-1; TRBD1 aligns across 7 bases. CDR1 is LGHNA, CDR2 YSLEER, per germline. The V segment lost 0 bases and the J segment 2 bases; nucleotides outside the gene matches: 12. This CDR3 is 18 amino acids long. CDR3 in amino acids: CASSQEGGRQGINTEAFF. The CDR3 region has the DNA TGCGCCAGCAGCCAAGAGGGGGGGAGACAGGGTATAAACACTGAAGCTTTCTTT.

The chain has TRBV18 and TRBJ1-4, with D unclear. Per the germline V gene, CDR1 is KGHSH and CDR2 is LQKENI. V was pared by 0 bases and J by 8 bases, with 13 bases between. The CDR3 runs to 15 residues. The CDR3 DNA reads as TGTGCCAGCTCACCACCGTGGGGTTCCGGGGAAAAACTGTTTTTT. Translating gives CASSPPWGSGEKLFF.

This clone was detected once. V is TRBV7-8 and J is TRBJ2-6, with D perhaps matching TRBD1 (5 bases). CDR3 length equals 15 residues. Germline CDR1 is SGHVS and CDR2 is FQNEAQ. V dropped 3 bases and J dropped 0 bases, with 6 bases sitting between them. This chain's CDR3 is CASSFGASGANVLTF. DNA for the CDR3: TGTGCCAGCAGCTTTGGGGCCTCTGGGGCCAACGTCCTGACTTTC. Combining the CDR3 with reference TRBV7-8 and TRBJ2-6 gives the whole variable domain GAGVSQSPRYKVAKRGQDVALRCDPISGHVSLFWYQQALGQGPEFLTYFQNEAQLDKSGLPSDRFFAERPEGSVSTLKIQRTQQEDSAVYLCASSFGASGANVLTFGAGSRLTVL.

The chain couples TRBV28 to TRBJ1-6; TRBD1 is a possible D gene (6 bases). Trimming stripped 4 bases from V and 9 bases from J, with 13 bases between. The CDR3 runs to 14 residues. CDR1 and CDR2 (germline): MDHEN, SYDVKM. CDR3: CASSYGGQLSPLHF. DNA for the CDR3: TGTGCCAGCAGTTACGGGGGCCAGCTTTCACCCCTCCACTTT.

Points on this clone: This CDR3 is missing its conserved last phenylalanine or tryptophan, likely due to a read error. The gene calls are TRBV9 and TRBJ1-2; D ambiguous. V was clipped by 0 bases and J by 2 bases, with 11 bases between them. CDR1 is SGDLS, CDR2 YYNGEE, per germline. The CDR3 extends over 15 amino acids. CDR3 protein: CASSVDLGINYGYTL. The DNA of the CDR3 is TGTGCCAGCAGCGTAGATTTAGGGATAAACTATGGCTACACCCTC.

This clone was seen only a few times. The CDR3 DNA is TGCAGCGCCCTAAGTGATTCGTTCATGAACACTGAAGCTTTCTTT. Amino acids: CSALSDSFMNTEAFF. The rearrangement joins TRBV29-1 to TRBJ1-1, with D unclear. This CDR3 region has 15 residues. The germline V and J ends were trimmed by 7 bases and 0 bases, with 18 bases remaining between them. Germline CDR1 and CDR2: SQVTM and ANQGSEA.

The chain joins TRBV4-3 to TRBJ1-2; D remains ambiguous. In germline, CDR1 is LGHNA, CDR2 YSLEER. The CDR3 runs to 14 residues. V was trimmed by 4 bases and J by 3 bases, leaving 12 bases between them. CDR3 DNA: TGCGCCAGCAGCCCCAGCGTGGGCTACTATGGCTACACCTTC. Its translation is CASSPSVGYYGYTF.

This clone was picked up one time. CDR3 nucleotide sequence: TGTGCCAGCAGTTACTCAGGGACATCTAGCACAGATACGCAGTATTTT. It yields the protein CASSYSGTSSTDTQYF. The V gene is TRBV6-5, the J gene TRBJ2-3; D might be TRBD1 (6 bases). In germline, CDR1 is MNHEY, CDR2 SVGAGI. The V end was cut by 0 bases, the J end by 0 bases, with 10 bases between. The CDR3 covers 16 residues.

The chain has TRBV27 and TRBJ2-7; the match to TRBD2 covers 14 bases. Germline lookup yields CDR1 MNHEY and CDR2 SMNVEV (reference sequence). V shed 2 bases, J shed 4 bases, and the junction held 7 bases outside the gene matches. There are 17 residues in the CDR3. The CDR3 region has the DNA TGTGCCAGCAGTTTACAAGGGACTAGCGGGAGAAGGTACGAGCAGTACTTC. This codes for CASSLQGTSGRRYEQYF.

This rearrangement joins TRBV21-1 to TRBJ2-2; TRBD1, the table's D call, was not compared with the DNA. TRBV21-1 is reported as a pseudogene. CDR3 length: 14 residues. The CDR3 here is CASSKGRGSGELFF. CDR3 bases: TGTGCCAGCAGCAAAGGTAGGGGCTCCGGGGAGCTGTTTTTT.

The V and J genes are TRBV19 and TRBJ2-1; 7 nucleotides match TRBD2. Unmatched junction bases numbered 7, after V lost 3 bases and J lost 5 bases. Germline V CDR1 and CDR2: LNHDA, SQIVND (reference sequence). This CDR3 has 15 amino acids. CDR3 coding DNA: TGTGCCAGTAGTATTCGGGGGAGGGCCAACAATGAGCAGTTCTTC. This sequence encodes CASSIRGRANNEQFF.